Below are 14 T cell receptor beta chains sequenced from a single sample in a study of blood T cells in healthy people across ages. The authors ran a second PCR of roughly 7 to 11 cycles using a sample-barcoded 5' primer and a J-beta primer mix. From the 5' RACE reads, TCRdb called clonotypes with MiXCR, one entry per CDR3 protein. The table includes approximately 900,000 distinct CDR3 sequences, about 48% detected once. Material: blood. These TCRs come from a man under 40 in good health.

Points on this clonotype: One end of the junction is discordant with germline, which a read error may explain. The gene calls are TRBV6-1 and TRBJ2-4, with 7 bases lining up with TRBD2. Per the germline V gene, CDR1 is MNHNS and CDR2 is SASEGT. This CDR3 region has 13 residues. CDR3 in DNA: TGTGCCGGCAGCCCGGGAGGATCCTACGTGCAGTACTTC. Protein: CAGSPGGSYVQYF.

The V gene is TRBV7-6, the J gene TRBJ2-6; maybe TRBD1 (5 bases). This CDR3 contains 15 residues. Trimming removed 6 bases at V and 0 bases at J, with 9 bases between. In germline, CDR1 is SGHVS, CDR2 FNYEAQ. The CDR3 region is CASRPGLSGANVLTF. CDR3 sequence (DNA): TGTGCCAGCAGACCAGGGCTCTCTGGGGCCAACGTCCTGACTTTC.

A remark on this clonotype: Sequence at one end of the junction differs from germline and may be a read error. The chain recombines TRBV4-2 with TRBJ1-2, with TRBD1 matching 9 bases. Germline V lookup: CDR1 LGHNA, CDR2 YNFKEQ. The CDR3 covers 15 residues. The CDR3 DNA reads TGTGCCAGCAGCCAAGACGTTCGGGACAGGGAAGGCTGCACCTTC. Amino acids: CASSQDVRDREGCTF.

This clonotype has ten or more counts. The rearrangement joins TRBV2 to TRBJ2-1, with D tentatively TRBD2 (5 bases). V dropped 7 bases and J dropped 4 bases, with 11 bases sitting between them. Germline V gene lookup returns CDR1 SNHLY and CDR2 FYNNEI. CDR3 length: 13 residues. DNA for the CDR3: TGTGCCAGCATCAATCCGGGGTACAATGAGCAGTTCTTC. Translated: CASINPGYNEQFF.

This clonotype was observed once. It may be a read error: a sequence one base away is much more abundant. The chain uses TRBV7-8 and TRBJ2-3; a weak D match, TRBD2 (6 bases). The CDR3 length is 14 residues. Germline values: CDR1 SGHVS, CDR2 FQNEAQ. The CDR3 region has the DNA TGTGCCGGCAGCTTAGACCTAGCGATAGATACGCAGTATTTT. It codes for CAGSLDLAIDTQYF.

CDR3 in amino acids: CASSSAGATRGEQYF. The CDR3 DNA follows: TGTGCCAGCAGCTCAGCGGGGGCTACTAGGGGCGAGCAGTACTTC. The chain is built from TRBV7-2 and TRBJ2-5, with TRBD2 matching over 8 bases. TRBJ2-7 matches the DNA end more closely, so the J call is doubtful. Germline V gene sequence: CDR1 SGHTA, CDR2 FQGNSA. This CDR3 contains 15 residues.

This clonotype was seen a few times. The chain combines TRBV28 with TRBJ2-5; D gene ambiguous. Germline loops: CDR1 MDHEN, CDR2 SYDVKM. Trimming took 5 bases from V and 13 from J, leaving 17 bases between them. This CDR3 comprises 12 residues. This CDR3 reads CASSMGSYERYF. CDR3 DNA sequence: TGTGCCAGCAGTATGGGCAGCTACGAGCGGTACTTC.

This chain joins TRBV2 and TRBJ2-6, with D unresolved. Trimming took 3 bases from V and 0 from J, leaving 15 bases between them. The CDR3 runs to 18 residues. CDR1 and CDR2 from the germline V gene are SNHLY and FYNNEI. The CDR3 here is CASSDRSGRNSGANVLTF. CDR3 nucleotide sequence: TGTGCCAGCAGTGATCGCTCAGGCAGGAACTCTGGGGCCAACGTCCTGACTTTC. Full variable domain (outside the CDR3, taken from reference TRBV2 and TRBJ2-6): EPEVTQTPSHQVTQMGQEVILRCVPISNHLYFYWYRQILGQKVEFLVSFYNNEISEKSEIFDDQFSVERPDGSNFTLKIRSTKLEDSAMYFCASSDRSGRNSGANVLTFGAGSRLTVL.

V usage is TRBV20-1 and J usage is TRBJ2-7, with D maybe TRBD2 (6 bases). CDR1 is DFQATT, CDR2 SNEGSKA, per germline (reference sequence). This CDR3 spans 13 amino acids. Between the trimmed V and J ends, which lost 5 bases and 1 base, there was a span of 12 bases. The CDR3 DNA sequence: TGCAGTGCTCGACCGGCGGGGTCCTACGAGCAGTACTTC. Amino acid sequence: CSARPAGSYEQYF.

Only a few counts were recorded for this clonotype. The chain recombines TRBV6-4 with TRBJ2-1; D possibly uses TRBD1 or TRBD2 (5 bases each). The CDR3 is 19 amino acids. Germline assignment: CDR1 MRHNA and CDR2 SNTAGT. Trimming shortened V by 4 bases and J by 1 base, and 23 bases separated the two germline ends. As DNA, the CDR3 is TGTGCCAGCAGTGCACGCTTCCGGGGCTTAACCTTTTCCTACAATGAGCAGTTCTTC. Its translation is CASSARFRGLTFSYNEQFF.

This clonotype has just a few counts. The chain carries TRBV20-1 and TRBJ2-1; TRBD2 might be the D (5 bases). Germline CDR1 DFQATT, CDR2 SNEGSKA (reference sequence). The CDR3 sequence is 13 residues long. Trimming cost V 6 bases and J 3 bases, with 12 bases left between them. CDR3 DNA sequence: TGCAGTGCCCTCACTAGAAACTACAATGAGCAGTTCTTC. Residues: CSALTRNYNEQFF.

This clonotype showed up just a few times. The chain employs TRBV20-1 and TRBJ2-1, with a tentative D call TRBD2 (6 bases). Between the trimmed V and J ends, which lost 6 bases and 9 bases, there was a span of 24 bases. This CDR3 region has 15 residues. Germline V gene lookup returns CDR1 DFQATT and CDR2 SNEGSKA (reference sequence). For the CDR3, the DNA is TGCAGTGCGGAACGTAGCGGTAGCCCCCGTCGTGAGCAGTTCTTC. This encodes CSAERSGSPRREQFF.

This clonotype has ten or more counts. This sequence joins TRBV11-3 and TRBJ1-2; the D is unclear. CDR1 is SGHNT and CDR2 is YENEEA in the germline V gene. The V gene lost 1 base and the J gene lost 4 bases, with 10 bases spanning the gap. The CDR3 is 14 amino acids. Written as DNA, the CDR3 is TGTGCCAGCAGCTTAGGATTAGCTTCCTATGGCTACACCTTC. This translates into CASSLGLASYGYTF.

This clonotype was detected a few times. V and J are TRBV11-3 and TRBJ2-1; D is unresolved. The V gene's germline CDR1 is SGHNT and CDR2 YENEEA. The germline V and J ends were trimmed by 0 bases and 13 bases, with 10 bases remaining between them. CDR3 length: 12 amino acids. CDR3 in amino acids: CASSLESRTQFF. The CDR3, as DNA: TGTGCCAGCAGCTTAGAATCCAGGACCCAGTTCTTC.